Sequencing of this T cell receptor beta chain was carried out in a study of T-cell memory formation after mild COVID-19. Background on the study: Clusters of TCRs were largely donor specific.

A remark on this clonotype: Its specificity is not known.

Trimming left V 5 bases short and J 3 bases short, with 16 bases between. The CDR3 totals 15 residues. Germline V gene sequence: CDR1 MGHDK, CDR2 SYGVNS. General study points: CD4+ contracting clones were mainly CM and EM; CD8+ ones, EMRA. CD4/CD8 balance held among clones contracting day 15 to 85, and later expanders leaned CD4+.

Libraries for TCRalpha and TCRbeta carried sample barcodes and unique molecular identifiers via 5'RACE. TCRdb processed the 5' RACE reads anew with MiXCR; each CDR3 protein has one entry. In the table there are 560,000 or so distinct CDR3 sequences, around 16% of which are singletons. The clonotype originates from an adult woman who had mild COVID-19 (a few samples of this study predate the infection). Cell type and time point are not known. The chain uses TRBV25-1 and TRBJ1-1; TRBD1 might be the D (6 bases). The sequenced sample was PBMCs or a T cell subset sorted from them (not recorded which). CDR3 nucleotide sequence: TGTGCCAGCAGTTCTTACGGCAGGGGTCACACTGAAGCTTTCTTT. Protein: CASSSYGRGHTEAFF. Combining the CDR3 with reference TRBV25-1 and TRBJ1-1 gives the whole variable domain EADIYQTPRYLVIGTGKKITLECSQTMGHDKMYWYQQDPGMELHLIHYSYGVNSTEKGDLSSESTVSRIRTEHFPLTLESARPSHTSQYLCASSSYGRGHTEAFFGQGTRLTVV.